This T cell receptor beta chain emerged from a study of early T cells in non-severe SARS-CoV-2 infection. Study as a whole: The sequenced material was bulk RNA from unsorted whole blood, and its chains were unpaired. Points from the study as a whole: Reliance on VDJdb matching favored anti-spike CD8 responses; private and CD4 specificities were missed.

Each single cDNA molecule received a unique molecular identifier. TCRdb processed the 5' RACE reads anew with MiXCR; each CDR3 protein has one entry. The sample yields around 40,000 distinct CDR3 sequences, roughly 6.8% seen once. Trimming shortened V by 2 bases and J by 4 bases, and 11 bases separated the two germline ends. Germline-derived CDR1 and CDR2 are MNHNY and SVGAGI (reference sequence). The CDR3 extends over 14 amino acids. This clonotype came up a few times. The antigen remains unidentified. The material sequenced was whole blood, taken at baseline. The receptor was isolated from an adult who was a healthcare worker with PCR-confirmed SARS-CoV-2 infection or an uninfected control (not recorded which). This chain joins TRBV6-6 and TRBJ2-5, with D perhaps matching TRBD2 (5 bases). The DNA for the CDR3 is TGTGCCAGCAGTTACGCTCTAAGCGGAGAGACCCAGTACTTC. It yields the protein CASSYALSGETQYF.